This TCR beta chain was sequenced for a study of spatial heterogeneity in lung cancer. Study conclusions and caveats: About 7% of tumor T cells for alpha chains and less than 15% for beta chains were estimated to be covered. As ubiquitous and regional nonsynonymous mutations varied, counts of ubiquitous and regional expanded TCRs tracked them, respectively. Tracking of tumor mutation counts was seen in expanded intratumoral alpha and beta TCR counts.

The CDR3 runs to 13 residues. V was trimmed by 4 bases and J by 4 bases, leaving 8 bases between them. The germline V gene has CDR1 SNHLY and CDR2 FYNNEI. TCRdb re-analysed the 5' RACE reads in MiXCR, keeping a single row per CDR3 protein. The data show around 4,800 distinct CDR3 sequences, roughly 12% seen once. Concerning this clonotype: What it binds is not known.

The time point here: sample taken at primary tumor resection. The donors, fewer than 95 patients with untreated early-stage non-small cell lung cancer, provided the samples. In each case, whole RNA from tumor, nontumor lung or frozen PBMC was sequenced unsorted. The TCR was taken from a male donor with early-stage non-small cell lung cancer. The sequences come from lung tumor tissue, collected at surgery. The V call is TRBV2, the J call TRBJ2-1, with D perhaps matching TRBD1 (5 bases). In nucleotides, the CDR3 is TGTGCCAGCAGTGCAGGGCGGTACAATGAGCAGTTCTTC. Its protein product is CASSAGRYNEQFF.